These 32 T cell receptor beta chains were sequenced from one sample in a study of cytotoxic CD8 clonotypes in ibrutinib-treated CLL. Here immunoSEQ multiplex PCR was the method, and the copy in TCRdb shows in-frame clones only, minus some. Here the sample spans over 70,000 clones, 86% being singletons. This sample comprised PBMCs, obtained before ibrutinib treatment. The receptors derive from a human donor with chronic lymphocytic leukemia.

The CDR3 region is CASSSLGGEQYF. The CDR3 DNA is TGTGCCAGCAGCTCGTTGGGGGGCGAGCAGTACTTC. The gene calls are TRBV7-3 and TRBJ2-7; a weak D match, TRBD2 (6 bases). The germline CDR1 and CDR2 sequences are SGHTA and FQGTGA. V was pared by 4 bases and J by 6 bases, with 10 bases between. The CDR3 covers 12 residues.

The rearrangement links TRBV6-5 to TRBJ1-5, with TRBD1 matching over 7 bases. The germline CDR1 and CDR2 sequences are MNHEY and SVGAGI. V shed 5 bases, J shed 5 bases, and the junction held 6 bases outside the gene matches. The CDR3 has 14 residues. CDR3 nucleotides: TGTGCCAGCAGTGGTACTCAGGGGGATCAGCCCCAGCATTTT. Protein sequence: CASSGTQGDQPQHF.

The CDR3 DNA is TGTGCCAGCAGTGAACCGGGTCTTAGCAATCAGCCCCAGCATTTT. This codes for CASSEPGLSNQPQHF. The chain joins TRBV28 to TRBJ1-5; no firm D call. Trimming left V 5 bases short and J 0 bases short, with 11 bases between. The CDR3 consists of 15 residues. The V gene's germline CDR1 is MDHEN and CDR2 SYDVKM.

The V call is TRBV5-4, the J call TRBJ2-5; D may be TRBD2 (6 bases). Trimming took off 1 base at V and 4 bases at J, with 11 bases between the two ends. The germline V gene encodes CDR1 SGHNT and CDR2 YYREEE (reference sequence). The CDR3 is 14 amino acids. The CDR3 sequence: CASSLKIGGETQYF. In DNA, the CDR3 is TGTGCCAGCAGCTTGAAGATCGGGGGAGAGACCCAGTACTTC.

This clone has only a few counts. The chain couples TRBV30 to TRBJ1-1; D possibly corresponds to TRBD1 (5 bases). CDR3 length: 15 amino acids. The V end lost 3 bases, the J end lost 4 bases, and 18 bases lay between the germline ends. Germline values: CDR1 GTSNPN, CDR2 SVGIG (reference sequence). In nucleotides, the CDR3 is TGTGCCTGGAGCCGGCGCAGGGTTATCTTCACTGAAGCTTTCTTT. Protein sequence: CAWSRRRVIFTEAFF. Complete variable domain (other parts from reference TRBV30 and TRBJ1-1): SQTIHQWPATLVQPVGSPLSLECTVEGTSNPNLYWYRQAAGRGLQLLFYSVGIGQISSEVPQNLSASRPQDRQFILSSKKLLLSDSGFYLCAWSRRRVIFTEAFFGQGTRLTVV.

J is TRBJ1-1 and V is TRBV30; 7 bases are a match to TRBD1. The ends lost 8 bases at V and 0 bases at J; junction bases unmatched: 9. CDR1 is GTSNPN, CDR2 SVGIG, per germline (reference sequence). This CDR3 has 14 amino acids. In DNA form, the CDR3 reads TGTGCCCGATCAGGGGGGGTTTTGAACACTGAAGCTTTCTTT. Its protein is CARSGGVLNTEAFF. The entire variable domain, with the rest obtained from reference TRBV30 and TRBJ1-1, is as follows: SQTIHQWPATLVQPVGSPLSLECTVEGTSNPNLYWYRQAAGRGLQLLFYSVGIGQISSEVPQNLSASRPQDRQFILSSKKLLLSDSGFYLCARSGGVLNTEAFFGQGTRLTVV.

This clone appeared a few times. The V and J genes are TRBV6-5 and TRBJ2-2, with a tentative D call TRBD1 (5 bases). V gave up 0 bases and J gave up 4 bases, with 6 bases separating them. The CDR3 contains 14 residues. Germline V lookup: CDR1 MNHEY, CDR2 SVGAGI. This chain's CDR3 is CASSYSQGTGELFF. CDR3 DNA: TGTGCCAGCAGTTACTCGCAGGGCACCGGGGAGCTGTTTTTT.

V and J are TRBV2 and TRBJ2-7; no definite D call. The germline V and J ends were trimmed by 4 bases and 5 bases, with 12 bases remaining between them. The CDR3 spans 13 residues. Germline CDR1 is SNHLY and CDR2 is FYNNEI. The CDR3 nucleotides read TGTGCCAGCAGTGGGAAGGGTTTTAACGAGCAGTACTTC. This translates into CASSGKGFNEQYF. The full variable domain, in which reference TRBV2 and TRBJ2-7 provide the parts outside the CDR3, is EPEVTQTPSHQVTQMGQEVILRCVPISNHLYFYWYRQILGQKVEFLVSFYNNEISEKSEIFDDQFSVERPDGSNFTLKIRSTKLEDSAMYFCASSGKGFNEQYFGPGTRLTVT.

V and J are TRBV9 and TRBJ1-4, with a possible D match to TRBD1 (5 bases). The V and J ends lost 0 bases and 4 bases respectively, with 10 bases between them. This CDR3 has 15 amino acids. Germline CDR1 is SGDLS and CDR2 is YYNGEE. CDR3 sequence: CASSVAQGFNEKLFF. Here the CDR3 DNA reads TGTGCCAGCAGCGTAGCTCAGGGCTTTAATGAAAAACTGTTTTTT.

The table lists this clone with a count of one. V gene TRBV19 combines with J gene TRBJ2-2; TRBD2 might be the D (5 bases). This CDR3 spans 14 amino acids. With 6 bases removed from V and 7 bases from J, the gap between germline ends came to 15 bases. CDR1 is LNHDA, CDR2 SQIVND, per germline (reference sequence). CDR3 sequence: CASRTTSSHGELFF. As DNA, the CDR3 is TGTGCCAGTAGAACAACTAGTTCCCACGGGGAGCTGTTTTTT.

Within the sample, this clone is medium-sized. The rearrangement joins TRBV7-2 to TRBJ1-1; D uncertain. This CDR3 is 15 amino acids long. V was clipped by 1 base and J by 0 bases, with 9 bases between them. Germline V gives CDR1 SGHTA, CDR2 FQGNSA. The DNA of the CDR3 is TGTGCCAGCAGCTTAGAAGGGATCTTGAACACTGAAGCTTTCTTT. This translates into CASSLEGILNTEAFF.

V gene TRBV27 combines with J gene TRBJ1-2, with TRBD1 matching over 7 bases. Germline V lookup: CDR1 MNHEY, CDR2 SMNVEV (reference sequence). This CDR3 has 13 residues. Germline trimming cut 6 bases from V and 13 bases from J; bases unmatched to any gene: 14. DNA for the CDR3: TGTGCCAGCAGCAGGGGGGACACTCAGGGGTTCACCTTC. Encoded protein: CASSRGDTQGFTF.

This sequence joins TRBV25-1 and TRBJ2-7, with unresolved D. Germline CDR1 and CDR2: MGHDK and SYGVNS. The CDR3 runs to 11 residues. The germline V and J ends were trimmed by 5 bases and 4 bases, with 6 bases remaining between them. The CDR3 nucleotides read TGTGCCAGCAGTTTCACATACGAGCAGTACTTC. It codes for CASSFTYEQYF.

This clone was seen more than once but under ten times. CDR3 residues: CASRYEAGDGNTEAFF. The CDR3 nucleotides read TGTGCAAGTCGCTACGAAGCAGGGGATGGGAACACTGAAGCTTTCTTT. The J gene is TRBJ1-1, the V gene TRBV12-2; the D segment call TRBD1 is taken from the table without a DNA check. TRBV12-2 is a pseudogene. CDR3 length equals 16 residues.

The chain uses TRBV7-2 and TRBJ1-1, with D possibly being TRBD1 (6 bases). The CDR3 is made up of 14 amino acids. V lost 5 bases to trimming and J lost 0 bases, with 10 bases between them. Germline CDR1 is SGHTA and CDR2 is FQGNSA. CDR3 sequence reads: CASSPDRLNTEAFF. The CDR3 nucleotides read TGTGCCAGCAGCCCGGACAGATTGAACACTGAAGCTTTCTTT.

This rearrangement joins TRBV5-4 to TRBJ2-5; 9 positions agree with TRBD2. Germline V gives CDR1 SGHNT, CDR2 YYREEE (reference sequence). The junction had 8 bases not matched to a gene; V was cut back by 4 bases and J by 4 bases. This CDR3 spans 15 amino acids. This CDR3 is CASSPSWREGETQYF. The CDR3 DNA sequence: TGTGCCAGCAGCCCCTCATGGCGGGAGGGAGAGACCCAGTACTTC.

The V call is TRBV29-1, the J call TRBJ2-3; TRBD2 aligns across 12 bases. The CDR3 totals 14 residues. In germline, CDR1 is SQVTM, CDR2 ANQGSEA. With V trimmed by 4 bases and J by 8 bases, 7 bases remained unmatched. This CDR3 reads CSVGLAGEGSTQYF. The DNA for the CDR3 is TGCAGCGTTGGACTAGCGGGAGAAGGTAGTACGCAGTATTTT.

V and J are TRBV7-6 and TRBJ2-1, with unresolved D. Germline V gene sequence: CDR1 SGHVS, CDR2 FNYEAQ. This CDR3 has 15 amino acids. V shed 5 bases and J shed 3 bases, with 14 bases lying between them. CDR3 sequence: CASSPLAEIYNEQFF. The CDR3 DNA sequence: TGTGCCAGCAGCCCCTTGGCGGAGATCTACAATGAGCAGTTCTTC. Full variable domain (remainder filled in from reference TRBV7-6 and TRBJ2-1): GAGVSQSPRYKVTKRGQDVALRCDPISGHVSLYWYRQALGQGPEFLTYFNYEAQQDKSGLPNDRFSAERPEGSISTLTIQRTEQRDSAMYRCASSPLAEIYNEQFFGPGTRLTVL.

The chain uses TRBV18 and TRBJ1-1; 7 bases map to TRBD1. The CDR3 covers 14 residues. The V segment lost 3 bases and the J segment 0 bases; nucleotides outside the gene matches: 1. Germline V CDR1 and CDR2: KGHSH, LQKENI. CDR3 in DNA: TGTGCCAGCTCACCCACAGGGGTGAACACTGAAGCTTTCTTT. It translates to CASSPTGVNTEAFF.

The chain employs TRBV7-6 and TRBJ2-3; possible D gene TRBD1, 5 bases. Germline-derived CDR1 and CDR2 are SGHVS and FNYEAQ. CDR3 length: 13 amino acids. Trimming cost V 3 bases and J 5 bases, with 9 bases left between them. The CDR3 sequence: CASSFQGLDTQYF. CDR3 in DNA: TGTGCCAGCAGCTTTCAGGGCCTAGATACGCAGTATTTT. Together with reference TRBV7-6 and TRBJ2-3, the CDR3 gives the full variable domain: GAGVSQSPRYKVTKRGQDVALRCDPISGHVSLYWYRQALGQGPEFLTYFNYEAQQDKSGLPNDRFSAERPEGSISTLTIQRTEQRDSAMYRCASSFQGLDTQYFGPGTRLTVL.

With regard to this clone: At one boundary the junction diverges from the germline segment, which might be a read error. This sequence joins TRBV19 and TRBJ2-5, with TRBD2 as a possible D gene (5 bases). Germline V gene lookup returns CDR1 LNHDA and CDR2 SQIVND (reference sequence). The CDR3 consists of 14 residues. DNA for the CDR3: TGTGCCAGTAGTACGGGATTTGGGGAAGAGACCCAGAACTTC. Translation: CASSTGFGEETQNF.

The CDR3 bases are TGTGCCAGCACGGGGGAAGGTCCCGGGGAGCTGTTTTTT. Protein: CASTGEGPGELFF. This sequence joins TRBV6-4 and TRBJ2-2; D might be TRBD2 (6 bases). The CDR3 is 13 amino acids. Trimming left V 7 bases short and J 6 bases short, with 12 bases between. Germline CDR1 is MRHNA and CDR2 is SNTAGT.

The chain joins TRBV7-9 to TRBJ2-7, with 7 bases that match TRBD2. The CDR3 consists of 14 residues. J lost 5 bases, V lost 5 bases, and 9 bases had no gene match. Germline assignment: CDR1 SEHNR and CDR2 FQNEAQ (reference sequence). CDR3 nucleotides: TGTGCCAGCAGCATCAAGGGAGGGAATAACGAGCAGTACTTC. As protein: CASSIKGGNNEQYF.

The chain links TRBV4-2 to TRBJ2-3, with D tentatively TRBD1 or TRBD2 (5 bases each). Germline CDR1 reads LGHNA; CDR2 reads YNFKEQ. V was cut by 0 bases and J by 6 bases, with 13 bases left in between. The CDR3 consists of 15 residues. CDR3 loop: CASSQDRDEVDTQYF. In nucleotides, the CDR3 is TGTGCCAGCAGCCAAGACAGGGACGAAGTGGATACGCAGTATTTT.

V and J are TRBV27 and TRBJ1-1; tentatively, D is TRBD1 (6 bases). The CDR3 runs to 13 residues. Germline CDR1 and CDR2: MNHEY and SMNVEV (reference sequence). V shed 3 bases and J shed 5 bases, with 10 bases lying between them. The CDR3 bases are TGTGCCAGCAGTTTCGGGACACTGACTGAAGCTTTCTTT. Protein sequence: CASSFGTLTEAFF.

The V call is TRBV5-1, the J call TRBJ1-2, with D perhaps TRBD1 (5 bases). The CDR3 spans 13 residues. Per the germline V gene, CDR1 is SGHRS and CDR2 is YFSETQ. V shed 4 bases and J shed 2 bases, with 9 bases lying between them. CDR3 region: CASSARQNYGYTF. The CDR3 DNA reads TGCGCCAGCAGCGCCAGACAGAACTATGGCTACACCTTC.

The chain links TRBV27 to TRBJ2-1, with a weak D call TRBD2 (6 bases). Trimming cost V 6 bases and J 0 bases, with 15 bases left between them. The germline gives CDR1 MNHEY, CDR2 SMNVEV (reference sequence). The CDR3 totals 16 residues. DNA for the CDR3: TGTGCCAGCAGCCCCTTCTCCGGGAGCTCCTACAATGAGCAGTTCTTC. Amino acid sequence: CASSPFSGSSYNEQFF.

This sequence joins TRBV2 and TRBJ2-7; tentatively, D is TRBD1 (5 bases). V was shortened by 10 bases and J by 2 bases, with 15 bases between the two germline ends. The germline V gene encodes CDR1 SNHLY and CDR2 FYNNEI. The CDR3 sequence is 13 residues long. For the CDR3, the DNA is TGTGCCATCCTTGACAGCGCTACCTACGAGCAGTACTTC. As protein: CAILDSATYEQYF. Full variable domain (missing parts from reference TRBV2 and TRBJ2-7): EPEVTQTPSHQVTQMGQEVILRCVPISNHLYFYWYRQILGQKVEFLVSFYNNEISEKSEIFDDQFSVERPDGSNFTLKIRSTKLEDSAMYFCAILDSATYEQYFGPGTRLTVT.

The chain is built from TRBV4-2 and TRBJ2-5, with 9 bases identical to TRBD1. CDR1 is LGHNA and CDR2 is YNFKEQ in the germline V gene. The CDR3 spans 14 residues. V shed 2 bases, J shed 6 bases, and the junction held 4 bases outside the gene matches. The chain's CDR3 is CASSQTGQGKTQYF. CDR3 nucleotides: TGTGCCAGCAGCCAAACCGGACAGGGGAAGACCCAGTACTTC.

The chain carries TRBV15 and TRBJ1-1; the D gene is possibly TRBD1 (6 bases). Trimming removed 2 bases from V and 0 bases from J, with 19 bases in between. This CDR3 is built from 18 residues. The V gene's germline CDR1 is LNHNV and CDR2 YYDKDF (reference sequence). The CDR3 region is CATSRRQVPGTLNTEAFF. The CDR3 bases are TGTGCCACCAGCAGACGACAGGTCCCTGGCACCTTGAACACTGAAGCTTTCTTT.

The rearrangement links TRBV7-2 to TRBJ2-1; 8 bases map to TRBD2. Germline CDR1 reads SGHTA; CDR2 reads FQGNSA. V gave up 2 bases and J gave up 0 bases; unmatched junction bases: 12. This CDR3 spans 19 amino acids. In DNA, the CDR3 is TGTGCCAGCAGCTTAAAAGGCCTAGCGGGCATATTCTCCTACAATGAGCAGTTCTTC. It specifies CASSLKGLAGIFSYNEQFF.

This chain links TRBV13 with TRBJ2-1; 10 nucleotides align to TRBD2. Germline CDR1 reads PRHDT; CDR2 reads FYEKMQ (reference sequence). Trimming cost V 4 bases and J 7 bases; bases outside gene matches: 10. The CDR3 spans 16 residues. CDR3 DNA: TGTGCCAGCAGCTCGGGGCTAGCGGGAGAATGGAATGAGCAGTTCTTC. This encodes CASSSGLAGEWNEQFF.